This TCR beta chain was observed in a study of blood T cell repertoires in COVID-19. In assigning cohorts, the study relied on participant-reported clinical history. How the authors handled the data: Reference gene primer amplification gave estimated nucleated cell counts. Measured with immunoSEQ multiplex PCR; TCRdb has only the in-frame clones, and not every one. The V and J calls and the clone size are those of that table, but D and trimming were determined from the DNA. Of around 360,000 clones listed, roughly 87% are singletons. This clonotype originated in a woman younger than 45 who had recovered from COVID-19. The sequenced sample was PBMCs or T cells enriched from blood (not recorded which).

The CDR3 DNA reads TGTGCCAGCAGCTCCACCTACGAGCAGTACTTC. This sequence encodes CASSSTYEQYF. J is TRBJ2-7 and V is TRBV5-6; D is unresolved. With 3 bases removed from V and 2 bases from J, the gap between germline ends came to 3 bases. This CDR3 has 11 residues. Germline assignment: CDR1 SGHDT and CDR2 YYEEEE.